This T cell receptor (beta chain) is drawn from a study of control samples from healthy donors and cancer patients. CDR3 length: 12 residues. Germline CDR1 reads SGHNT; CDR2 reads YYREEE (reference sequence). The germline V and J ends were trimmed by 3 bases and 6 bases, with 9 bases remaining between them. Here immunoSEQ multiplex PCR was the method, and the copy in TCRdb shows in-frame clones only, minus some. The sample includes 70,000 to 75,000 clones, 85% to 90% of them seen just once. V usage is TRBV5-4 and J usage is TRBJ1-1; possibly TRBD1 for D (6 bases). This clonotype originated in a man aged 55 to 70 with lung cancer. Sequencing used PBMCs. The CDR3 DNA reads TGTGCCAGCAGCTACAGGGTGGCTGAAGCTTTCTTT. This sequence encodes CASSYRVAEAFF.